The sequence of this T cell receptor beta chain was determined in a study of metastatic and nonmetastatic thyroid tumors. Authors' methods: CDR3 differences across clinicopathological groups were used to build a distant-metastasis classifier for papillary thyroid cancer. Using MiXCR, TCRdb re-called clones from the PCR reads. What appears here as the V and J calls and clone size reflects TCRdb's work, not the paper's. The table has about 18,000 clones, about 30% seen once. Sample share makes this clone medium-sized. The trim removed 8 bases at V and 8 bases at J, leaving 14 bases unmatched. The CDR3 is 17 residues long. Germline assignment: CDR1 SNHLY and CDR2 FYNNEI. Patients had received no treatment of any kind before thyroid surgery.

Sequencing used tumor tissue. The chain is built from TRBV2 and TRBJ2-1, with 14 bases matching TRBD2. This TCR was sampled from a female donor with papillary thyroid cancer or a benign thyroid nodule (not recorded which). Some clones in this sample may be carry-over from other donors' samples. CDR3 loop: CASETLGLAGGGDEQFF. As DNA, the CDR3 is TGTGCCAGCGAGACACTCGGACTAGCGGGAGGAGGGGATGAGCAGTTCTTC. Full variable domain (outside the CDR3, taken from reference TRBV2 and TRBJ2-1): EPEVTQTPSHQVTQMGQEVILRCVPISNHLYFYWYRQILGQKVEFLVSFYNNEISEKSEIFDDQFSVERPDGSNFTLKIRSTKLEDSAMYFCASETLGLAGGGDEQFFGPGTRLTVL.